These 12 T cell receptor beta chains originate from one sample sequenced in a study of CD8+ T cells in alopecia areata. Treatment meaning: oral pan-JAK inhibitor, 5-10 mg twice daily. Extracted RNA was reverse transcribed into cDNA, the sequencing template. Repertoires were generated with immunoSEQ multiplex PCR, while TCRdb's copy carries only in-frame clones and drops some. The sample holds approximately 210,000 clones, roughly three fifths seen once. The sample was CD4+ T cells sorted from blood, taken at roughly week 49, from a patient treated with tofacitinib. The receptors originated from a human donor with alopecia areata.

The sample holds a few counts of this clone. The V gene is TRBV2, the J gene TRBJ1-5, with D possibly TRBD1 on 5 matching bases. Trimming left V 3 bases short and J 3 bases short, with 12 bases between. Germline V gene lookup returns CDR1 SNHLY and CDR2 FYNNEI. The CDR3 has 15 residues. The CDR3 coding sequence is TGTGCCAGCAGTGAGGTGGGGCAGCTCAATCAGCCCCAGCATTTT. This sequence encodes CASSEVGQLNQPQHF.

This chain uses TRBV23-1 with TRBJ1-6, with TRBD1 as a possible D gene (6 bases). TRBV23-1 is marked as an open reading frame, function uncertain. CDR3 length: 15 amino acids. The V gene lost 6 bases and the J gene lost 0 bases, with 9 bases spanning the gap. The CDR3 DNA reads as TGCGCCAGCAGCGAGGACAGCTCCTATAATTCACCCCTCCACTTT. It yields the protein CASSEDSSYNSPLHF.

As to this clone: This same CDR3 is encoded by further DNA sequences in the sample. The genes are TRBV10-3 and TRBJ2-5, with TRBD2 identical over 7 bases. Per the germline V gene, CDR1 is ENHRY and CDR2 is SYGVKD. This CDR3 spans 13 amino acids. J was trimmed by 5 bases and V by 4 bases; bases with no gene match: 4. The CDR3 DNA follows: TGTGCCATCAGTGGGGGAGGGCCGGAGACCCAGTACTTC. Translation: CAISGGGPETQYF.

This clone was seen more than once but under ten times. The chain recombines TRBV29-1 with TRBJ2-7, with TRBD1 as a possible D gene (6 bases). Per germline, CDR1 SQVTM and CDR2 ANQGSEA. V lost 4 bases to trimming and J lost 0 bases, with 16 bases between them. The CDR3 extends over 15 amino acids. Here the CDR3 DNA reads TGCAGCGTTGCTCTCGGGACGGACAGCTCCTACGAGCAGTACTTC. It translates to CSVALGTDSSYEQYF.

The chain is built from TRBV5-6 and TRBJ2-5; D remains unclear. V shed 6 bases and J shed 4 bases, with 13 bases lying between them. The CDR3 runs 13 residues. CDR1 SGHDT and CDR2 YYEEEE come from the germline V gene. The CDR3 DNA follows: TGTGCCAGCAACACCTCTCGCGGAGAGACCCAGTACTTC. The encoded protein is CASNTSRGETQYF. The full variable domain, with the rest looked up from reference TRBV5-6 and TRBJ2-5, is DAGVTQSPTHLIKTRGQQVTLRCSPKSGHDTVSWYQQALGQGPQFIFQYYEEEERQRGNFPDRFSGHQFPNYSSELNVNALLLGDSALYLCASNTSRGETQYFGPGTRLLVL.

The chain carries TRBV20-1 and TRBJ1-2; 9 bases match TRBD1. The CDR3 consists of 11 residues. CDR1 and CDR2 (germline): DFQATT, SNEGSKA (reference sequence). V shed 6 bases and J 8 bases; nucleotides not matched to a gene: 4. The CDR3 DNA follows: TGCAGTGCCGACAGGGGGGAAGGCTACACCTTC. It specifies CSADRGEGYTF.

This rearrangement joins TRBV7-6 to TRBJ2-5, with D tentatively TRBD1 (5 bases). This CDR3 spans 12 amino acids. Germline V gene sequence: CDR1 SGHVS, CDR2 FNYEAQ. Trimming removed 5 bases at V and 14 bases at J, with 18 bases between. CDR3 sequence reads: CASSQGVAGLYF. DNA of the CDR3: TGTGCCAGCAGCCAAGGGGTGGCTGGTCTCTACTTC. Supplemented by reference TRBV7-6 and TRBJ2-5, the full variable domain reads GAGVSQSPRYKVTKRGQDVALRCDPISGHVSLYWYRQALGQGPEFLTYFNYEAQQDKSGLPNDRFSAERPEGSISTLTIQRTEQRDSAMYRCASSQGVAGLYFGPGTRLLVL.

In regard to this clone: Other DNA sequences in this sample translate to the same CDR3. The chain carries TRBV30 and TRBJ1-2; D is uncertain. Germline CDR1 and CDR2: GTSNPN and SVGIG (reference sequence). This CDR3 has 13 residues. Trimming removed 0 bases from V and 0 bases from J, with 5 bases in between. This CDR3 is CAWSVQTNYGYTF. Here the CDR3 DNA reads TGTGCCTGGAGTGTTCAGACTAACTATGGCTACACCTTC.

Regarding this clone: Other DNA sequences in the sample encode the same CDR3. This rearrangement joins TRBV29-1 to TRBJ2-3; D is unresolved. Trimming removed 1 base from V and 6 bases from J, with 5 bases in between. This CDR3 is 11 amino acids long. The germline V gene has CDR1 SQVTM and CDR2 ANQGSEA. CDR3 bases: TGCAGCGTTGAAGGGCTTGATACGCAGTATTTT. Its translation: CSVEGLDTQYF.

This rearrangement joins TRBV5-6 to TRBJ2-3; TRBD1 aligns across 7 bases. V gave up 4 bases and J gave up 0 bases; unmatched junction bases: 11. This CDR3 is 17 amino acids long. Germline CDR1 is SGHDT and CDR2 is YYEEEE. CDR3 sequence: CASSMDGTATSTDTQYF. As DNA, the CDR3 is TGTGCCAGCAGCATGGATGGGACAGCGACTAGCACAGATACGCAGTATTTT.

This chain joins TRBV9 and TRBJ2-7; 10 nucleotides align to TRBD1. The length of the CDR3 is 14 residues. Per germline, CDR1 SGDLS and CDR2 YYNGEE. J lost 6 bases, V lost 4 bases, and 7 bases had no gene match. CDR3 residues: CASSNRDRGPEQYF. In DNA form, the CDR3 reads TGTGCCAGCAGCAACCGGGACAGGGGCCCCGAGCAGTACTTC.

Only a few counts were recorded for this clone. The CDR3 is CASSEGGHSYEQYF. The DNA of the CDR3 is TGTGCCAGCAGTGAAGGCGGCCACTCCTACGAGCAGTACTTC. The gene calls are TRBV2 and TRBJ2-7; D call uncertain. The germline V gene has CDR1 SNHLY and CDR2 FYNNEI. V shed 1 base and J shed 0 bases, with 7 bases lying between them. The CDR3 sequence is 14 residues long. Looking up the rest from reference TRBV2 and TRBJ2-7 gives the full variable domain: EPEVTQTPSHQVTQMGQEVILRCVPISNHLYFYWYRQILGQKVEFLVSFYNNEISEKSEIFDDQFSVERPDGSNFTLKIRSTKLEDSAMYFCASSEGGHSYEQYFGPGTRLTVT.